One T cell receptor (beta chain) is described in this entry. As originally analysed: Estimation of nucleated cell counts was performed using reference gene primer amplification. Repertoires were generated with immunoSEQ multiplex PCR, while TCRdb's copy carries only in-frame clones and drops some. V, J and clone size are those of that table, while D and trimming were read from the DNA. The table lists around 100,000 clones, about four fifths of them singletons. The data originate from a study of blood T cell repertoires in COVID-19. The CDR3 spans 16 residues. Germline CDR1 reads SGHAT; CDR2 reads FQNNGV. J was trimmed by 2 bases and V by 5 bases; bases with no gene match: 8.

This TCR derives from a human donor in a cohort sampled during active COVID-19. The sequenced sample consisted of peripheral blood. The chain couples TRBV11-2 to TRBJ2-2; 7 bases align to TRBD1. The CDR3 region has the DNA TGTGCCAGCAGCCCCTGGGGACAGCCAAACACCGGGGAGCTGTTTTTT. Translation gives CASSPWGQPNTGELFF.